This is a list of T cell receptor beta chains from one sample in a study of human T cells and chemical hapten exposure. TCRdb reprocessed the RACE reads via MiXCR and lists one record per CDR3 protein. This sample has tens of thousands of distinct CDR3 sequences, with around a tenth found just once. The sample here was whole blood, taken in connection with sensitization to the hapten diphenylcyclopropenone (DPC). The receptors were gathered from a man aged 50-60 years with alopecia areata. Some clones in this sample may be carry-over from other donors' samples. The CDR3 runs from the conserved cysteine through the conserved F or W. D genes are given only for firm matches. Some rows mark clone size as missing; the rest say once, few, many or name a class of expanded clone.

V	D	length	size	J	CDR3	DNA
TRBV5-8	-	17	many	TRBJ1-5	CASSLGTATFSNQPQHF	TGTGCCAGCAGCTTGGGAACCGCGACTTTTAGCAATCAGCCCCAGCATTTT
TRBV28	TRBD1	12	-	TRBJ1-5	CASSLSGTGLHF	TGTGCCAGCAGTTTGTCCGGGACAGGCCTGCATTTT
TRBV28	-	11	many	TRBJ2-7	CASTQQGWQYF	TGTGCCAGCACGCAACAGGGTTGGCAGTACTTC
TRBV27	TRBD1	15	few	TRBJ1-2	CASRMGDRGVSGYTF	TGTGCCAGCAGAATGGGGGACAGGGGTGTTTCTGGCTACACCTTC
TRBV7-2	TRBD2	13	many	TRBJ2-7	CASSLGEGYEQYF	TGTGCCAGCAGCTTAGGGGAGGGCTACGAGCAGTACTTC
TRBV29-1	-	13	many	TRBJ2-7	CSVEGQGTYEQYF	TGCAGCGTTGAGGGGCAGGGGACCTACGAGCAGTACTTC
TRBV7-2	-	13	-	TRBJ1-1	CASSYDRNTEAFF	TGTGCCAGCAGCTATGACAGGAACACTGAAGCTTTCTTT
TRBV2	-	13	many	TRBJ1-1	CASSELENTEAFF	TGTGCCAGCAGTGAATTAGAGAACACTGAAGCTTTCTTT
TRBV29-1	TRBD2	14	-	TRBJ2-5	CSVRAGADWETQYF	TGCAGCGTCAGAGCGGGAGCGGATTGGGAGACCCAGTACTTC
TRBV12-3/TRBV12-4	-	14	once	TRBJ2-1	CASSGQTFYNEQFF	TGTGCCAGCAGCGGACAGACCTTTTACAATGAGCAGTTCTTC
TRBV27	-	15	many	TRBJ2-7	CASSLTGRFGYEQYF	TGTGCCAGCAGTTTGACGGGAAGGTTCGGTTACGAGCAGTACTTC
TRBV27	TRBD2	15	few	TRBJ2-7	CASSLSGEGNYEQYF	TGTGCCAGCAGTTTATCCGGGGAGGGGAACTACGAGCAGTACTTC
TRBV28	-	15	-	TRBJ1-1	CASSLATGGNTEAFF	TGTGCCAGCAGTTTGGCGACTGGAGGGAACACTGAAGCTTTCTTT
TRBV28	-	13	-	TRBJ2-7	CASSLLQGREQYF	TGTGCCAGTTCACTACTGCAAGGGCGCGAGCAGTACTTC
TRBV30	TRBD2	15	many	TRBJ2-1	CAWSLERGAYNEQFF	TGTGCCTGGAGCCTCGAGCGGGGTGCCTACAATGAGCAGTTCTTC
TRBV29-1	TRBD2	14	-	TRBJ2-1	CSALTSGRGAEQFF	TGCAGCGCCTTGACTAGCGGGAGGGGCGCTGAGCAGTTCTTC
TRBV3-1	-	12	many	TRBJ1-1	CASSQMNTEAFF	TGTGCCAGCAGCCAAATGAACACTGAAGCTTTCTTT
TRBV28	-	12	few	TRBJ2-5	CASRGNGETQYF	TGTGCCAGCCGCGGGAATGGGGAGACCCAGTACTTC
TRBV12-5	-	15	many	TRBJ1-1	CASGLVGGAQTEAFF	TGTGCTAGTGGTTTGGTCGGGGGGGCGCAAACTGAAGCTTTCTTT
TRBV7-9	-	13	-	TRBJ1-3	CASTERPGNTIYF	TGTGCCAGCACCGAGAGGCCCGGAAACACCATATATTTT
TRBV12-3/TRBV12-4	-	14	few	TRBJ2-1	CASSYPGVYNEQFF	TGTGCCAGCAGTTACCCTGGAGTCTACAATGAGCAGTTCTTC
TRBV7-9	TRBD2	16	few	TRBJ2-7	CASSLTSGLSPYEQYF	TGTGCCAGCAGCTTAACTAGCGGACTTTCCCCCTACGAGCAGTACTTC
TRBV10-2	-	14	few	TRBJ1-3	CASSAQPSGNTIYF	TGCGCCAGCAGTGCTCAACCCTCTGGAAACACCATATATTTT
TRBV7-3	-	13	many	TRBJ2-1	CASSFGANNEQFF	TGTGCCAGCAGCTTCGGCGCAAACAATGAGCAGTTCTTC
TRBV3-1	TRBD2	15	few	TRBJ2-1	CASSQVAGVSNEQFF	TGTGCCAGCAGCCAGGTAGCGGGAGTATCCAATGAGCAGTTCTTC
TRBV7-6	-	13	few	TRBJ1-1	CASSFNKGTEAFF	TGTGCCAGCAGCTTTAACAAAGGCACTGAAGCTTTCTTT
TRBV18	-	14	-	TRBJ1-1	CASSPGAGRTEAFF	TGTGCCAGCTCACCGGGGGCTGGACGCACTGAAGCTTTCTTT
TRBV12-3/TRBV12-4	-	14	few	TRBJ1-4	CASDSRPANEKLFF	TGTGCCAGCGACTCCCGCCCAGCTAATGAAAAACTGTTTTTT
TRBV20-1	TRBD2	15	many	TRBJ2-1	CSATSGTSGRNEQFF	TGCAGTGCTACTTCCGGGACTAGCGGGAGGAATGAGCAGTTCTTC
TRBV7-9	-	15	-	TRBJ1-2	CASSLGGIRLDGYTF	TGTGCCAGCAGCTTAGGAGGGATTCGCCTGGATGGCTACACCTTC
TRBV7-2	-	15	many	TRBJ2-1	CASSLGTINYNEQFF	TGTGCCAGCAGCTTAGGGACAATTAACTACAATGAGCAGTTCTTC
TRBV28	-	14	-	TRBJ2-6	CAARTNSGANVLTF	TGTGCAGCTCGGACAAACTCGGGGGCCAACGTCCTGACTTTC
TRBV5-1	-	14	few	TRBJ2-2	CASSFEIIAGELFF	TGCGCCAGCAGCTTCGAGATAATCGCCGGGGAGCTGTTTTTT
TRBV20-1	TRBD2	16	many	TRBJ2-3	CSAGKAGSTSTDTQYF	TGCAGTGCTGGGAAAGCGGGATCCACTAGCACAGATACGCAGTATTTT
TRBV15	TRBD2	14	many	TRBJ2-3	CATSRDLAGDTQYF	TGTGCCACCAGCAGAGATCTAGCGGGAGATACGCAGTATTTT
TRBV29-1	-	10	-	TRBJ2-7	CSAGDYEQYF	TGCAGCGCCGGGGACTACGAGCAGTACTTC
TRBV12-3/TRBV12-4	TRBD1	16	many	TRBJ2-2	CASSFGTGSASGELFF	TGTGCCAGCAGTTTCGGGACAGGGTCGGCATCCGGGGAGCTGTTTTTT
TRBV6-2/TRBV6-3	-	12	few	TRBJ2-7	CASSLLNYEQYF	TGTGCCAGCAGCCTTCTAAACTACGAGCAGTACTTC
TRBV11-1	-	14	many	TRBJ2-2	CASSAVVVPGELFF	TGTGCCAGCAGCGCGGTAGTCGTCCCCGGGGAGCTGTTTTTT
TRBV28	TRBD2	15	few	TRBJ2-1	CASSVTSGRVNEQFF	TGTGCCAGCAGTGTGACTAGCGGGAGAGTTAATGAGCAGTTCTTC
TRBV2	TRBD2	16	many	TRBJ2-3	CASSPYSGTWADTQYF	TGTGCCAGCAGTCCCTATAGCGGGACATGGGCAGATACGCAGTATTTT
TRBV28	TRBD2	15	-	TRBJ2-1	CASSTSGRYNNEQFF	TGTGCCAGCAGCACTAGCGGGAGGTATAACAATGAGCAGTTCTTC